The text below deals with one TCR beta chain. Which cohort a participant joined came from the clinical history participants gave. Measured with immunoSEQ multiplex PCR; TCRdb has only the in-frame clones, and not every one. The sample includes around 400,000 clones, about 90% of them seen just once. The data were taken from a study of blood T cell repertoires in COVID-19. Study background: Sources were T cells, B-cell-depleted T cells, or PBMCs; the material itself was cDNA or gDNA.

Germline CDR1 and CDR2: MNHEY and SMNVEV (reference sequence). CDR3 length: 13 amino acids. V lost 6 bases and J lost 6, with 14 bases in between. This receptor was identified in a woman aged 30 to 39 who had recovered from COVID-19. This rearrangement joins TRBV27 to TRBJ1-1; a weak D match, TRBD1 (6 bases). Sequenced: PBMCs or T cells enriched from blood (not recorded which). The CDR3: CASRGAMHAEAFF. CDR3 DNA: TGTGCCAGCAGGGGGGCTATGCACGCTGAAGCTTTCTTT.